The 19 T cell receptor beta chains in this list originate from one sample, sequenced in a study of shared clonotypes between healthy human individuals. Here immunoSEQ multiplex PCR was the method, and the copy in TCRdb shows in-frame clones only, minus some. The sample shows some 1,100,000 clones, approximately 80% of them seen only once. What was sequenced was memory CD4+ T cells from PBMCs. Subset of the sample: CD45RA-negative fraction. These receptors were collected from a man aged 18 to 30 in good health. Some clones in this sample may be carry-over from other donors' samples.

The chain joins TRBV6-4 to TRBJ2-1; possibly TRBD1 for D (5 bases). Trimming stripped 8 bases from V and 0 bases from J, with 14 bases between. CDR3 size: 15 residues. CDR1 is MRHNA, CDR2 SNTAGT, per germline. The CDR3 sequence: CASSRQGVSYNEQFF. For the CDR3, the DNA is TGTGCCAGCTCCCGACAAGGGGTCTCCTACAATGAGCAGTTCTTC.

Details on this clone: This sample also contains other DNA sequences that code for the same CDR3. The genes are TRBV5-1 and TRBJ2-7, with D perhaps TRBD1 (5 bases). Looked up from germline, CDR1 is SGHRS and CDR2 is YFSETQ. The CDR3 is made up of 14 amino acids. V shed 0 bases and J shed 4 bases, with 11 bases lying between them. The CDR3 is CASSLGGSPYEQYF. The CDR3 DNA sequence: TGCGCCAGCAGCTTGGGGGGCAGCCCTTACGAGCAGTACTTC.

J is TRBJ2-1 and V is TRBV6-1, with 7 bases that match TRBD2. V was clipped by 8 bases and J by 5 bases; unmatched bases: 12. This CDR3 spans 15 amino acids. Germline CDR1 MNHNS, CDR2 SASEGT. CDR3 sequence (DNA): TGTGCCAGCCGCCGCTCTAGCGGAGCACACAATGAGCAGTTCTTC. This gives the protein CASRRSSGAHNEQFF.

The CDR3 sequence is CASSLSVGYGYTF. CDR3 coding DNA: TGTGCCAGCAGCTTAAGTGTAGGCTATGGCTACACCTTC. The rearrangement links TRBV7-2 to TRBJ1-2; no clear D gene. The CDR3 consists of 13 residues. The germline V and J ends were trimmed by 2 bases and 4 bases, with 8 bases remaining between them. Per germline, CDR1 SGHTA and CDR2 FQGNSA.

Worth noting for this clone: The junction shows a germline mismatch at one end, possibly a read error. The V and J genes are TRBV30 and TRBJ2-3; D remains ambiguous. This CDR3 has 12 amino acids. Per the germline V gene, CDR1 is GTSNPN and CDR2 is SVGIG (reference sequence). The CDR3: CAWSGTAGRPSF. CDR3 bases: TGTGCCTGGAGTGGGACGGCCGGGCGCCCGTCTTTT.

This clone has a handful of counts. This chain links TRBV5-3 with TRBJ2-2; TRBD2 aligns across 9 bases. TRBV5-3 belongs to the ORF category, with a function that is uncertain. The CDR3 sequence is 17 residues long. J was trimmed by 3 bases and V by 4 bases; bases with no gene match: 10. For the CDR3, the DNA is TGTGCCAGAAGCCCGGGACTAGCAGGGATGCACACCGGGGAGCTGTTTTTT. Its translation: CARSPGLAGMHTGELFF.

This clone was observed a handful of times. The rearrangement joins TRBV9 to TRBJ1-2, with D maybe TRBD1 (5 bases). Trimming left V 3 bases short and J 4 bases short, with 16 bases between. CDR1 is SGDLS and CDR2 is YYNGEE in the germline V gene. CDR3 length equals 15 residues. CDR3 sequence: CASSGGGVRGYGYTF. The CDR3 DNA sequence: TGTGCCAGCAGCGGGGGAGGGGTCCGGGGCTATGGCTACACCTTC.

The chain employs TRBV18 and TRBJ2-5; D perhaps matches TRBD1 (6 bases). This CDR3 contains 16 residues. The germline gives CDR1 KGHSH, CDR2 LQKENI. The V end was cut by 3 bases, the J end by 5 bases, with 19 bases between. Here the CDR3 reads CASSPRTVGPGETQYF. The CDR3 DNA is TGTGCCAGCTCACCTCGGACAGTAGGTCCGGGGGAGACCCAGTACTTC.

The chain couples TRBV6-6 to TRBJ2-7, with TRBD2 identical over 8 bases. CDR3 length: 14 amino acids. In germline, CDR1 is MNHNY, CDR2 SVGAGI (reference sequence). V dropped 5 bases and J dropped 7; count of bases not matched to a gene: 10. CDR3 coding DNA: TGTGCCAGCAGTCCGACTAGCGCCCTGGGGGAGCAGTACTTC. It specifies CASSPTSALGEQYF.

This clone was seen a single time. The chain is built from TRBV9 and TRBJ1-1; D not resolved. This CDR3 has 15 residues. From germline, CDR1 is SGDLS and CDR2 YYNGEE. V lost 0 bases and J 1 base, leaving 10 bases between the germline ends. CDR3 residues: CASSVGQPTNTEAFF. The CDR3 DNA sequence: TGTGCCAGCAGCGTAGGGCAGCCCACGAACACTGAAGCTTTCTTT.

The chain joins TRBV5-6 to TRBJ2-3; the D gene could be TRBD1 or TRBD2 (5 bases each). This CDR3 has 16 residues. Germline V gives CDR1 SGHDT, CDR2 YYEEEE. The V and J ends lost 0 bases and 3 bases respectively, with 14 bases between them. Here the CDR3 reads CASSLGLRDPTDTQYF. CDR3 in DNA: TGTGCCAGCAGCTTGGGTTTAAGGGACCCAACAGATACGCAGTATTTT.

The V and J genes are TRBV28 and TRBJ1-5; no firm D call. The V gene's germline CDR1 is MDHEN and CDR2 SYDVKM. V was shortened by 4 bases and J by 6 bases, with 16 bases between the two germline ends. This CDR3 region has 15 residues. The CDR3 nucleotides are TGTGCCAGCAGTTCCTCCTCCGGCCGTGGTCAGCCCCAGCATTTT. Translation gives CASSSSSGRGQPQHF.

This rearrangement joins TRBV29-1 to TRBJ1-3; tentatively, D is TRBD1 (5 bases). V lost 4 bases and J lost 5, with 12 bases in between. The CDR3 totals 13 residues. Per germline, CDR1 SQVTM and CDR2 ANQGSEA. The CDR3 spells CSVAQTERNTIYF. CDR3 sequence (DNA): TGCAGCGTTGCCCAGACAGAACGAAACACCATATATTTT.

This clone was seen only once. The sample has other DNA sequences that encode this CDR3 too. This chain links TRBV6-5 with TRBJ2-7, with unresolved D. The CDR3 is 15 amino acids. Trimming took off 0 bases at V and 0 bases at J, with 9 bases between the two ends. The germline gives CDR1 MNHEY, CDR2 SVGAGI. The DNA for the CDR3 is TGTGCCAGCAGTTACTCGTTCCGGTCCTCCTACGAGCAGTACTTC. Its protein is CASSYSFRSSYEQYF.

The chain links TRBV7-9 to TRBJ1-1; 8 nucleotides match TRBD1. This CDR3 has 13 residues. The junction had 2 bases not matched to a gene; V was cut back by 5 bases and J by 3 bases. The germline V gene encodes CDR1 SEHNR and CDR2 FQNEAQ (reference sequence). CDR3 region: CASSTTGDTEAFF. DNA of the CDR3: TGTGCCAGCAGCACGACAGGGGACACTGAAGCTTTCTTT.

V and J are TRBV29-1 and TRBJ2-7, with D tentatively TRBD2 (7 bases). The germline CDR1 and CDR2 sequences are SQVTM and ANQGSEA. With 1 base removed from V and 2 bases from J, the gap between germline ends came to 18 bases. The CDR3 loop spans 16 amino acids. CDR3 nucleotide sequence: TGCAGCGTTGAAGGGAAGGGGGGGGAACGGGCCTACGAGCAGTACTTC. Translation gives CSVEGKGGERAYEQYF.

This sequence joins TRBV4-1 and TRBJ2-7, with a possible D match to TRBD1 (6 bases). This CDR3 comprises 14 residues. In germline, CDR1 is MGHRA, CDR2 YSYEKL. V was trimmed by 0 bases and J by 2 bases, leaving 8 bases between them. Here the CDR3 DNA reads TGCGCCAGCAGCCAAGAACAGGGAACCTACGAGCAGTACTTC. This gives the protein CASSQEQGTYEQYF.

The chain carries TRBV6-5 and TRBJ2-7; D unclear. Germline CDR1 MNHEY, CDR2 SVGAGI. This CDR3 contains 14 residues. V was clipped by 0 bases and J by 1 base, with 7 bases between them. In DNA form, the CDR3 reads TGTGCCAGCAGTTACTCGAGCCAGTCCTACGAGCAGTACTTC. It encodes CASSYSSQSYEQYF.

The gene calls are TRBV28 and TRBJ2-1, with 10 bases that match TRBD2. The ends lost 5 bases at V and 6 bases at J; junction bases unmatched: 7. This CDR3 is 15 amino acids long. Germline CDR1 and CDR2: MDHEN and SYDVKM. CDR3 DNA sequence: TGTGCCAGCAGTCGAGCGGGAGGGCCGGGCAATGAGCAGTTCTTC. Its protein is CASSRAGGPGNEQFF.